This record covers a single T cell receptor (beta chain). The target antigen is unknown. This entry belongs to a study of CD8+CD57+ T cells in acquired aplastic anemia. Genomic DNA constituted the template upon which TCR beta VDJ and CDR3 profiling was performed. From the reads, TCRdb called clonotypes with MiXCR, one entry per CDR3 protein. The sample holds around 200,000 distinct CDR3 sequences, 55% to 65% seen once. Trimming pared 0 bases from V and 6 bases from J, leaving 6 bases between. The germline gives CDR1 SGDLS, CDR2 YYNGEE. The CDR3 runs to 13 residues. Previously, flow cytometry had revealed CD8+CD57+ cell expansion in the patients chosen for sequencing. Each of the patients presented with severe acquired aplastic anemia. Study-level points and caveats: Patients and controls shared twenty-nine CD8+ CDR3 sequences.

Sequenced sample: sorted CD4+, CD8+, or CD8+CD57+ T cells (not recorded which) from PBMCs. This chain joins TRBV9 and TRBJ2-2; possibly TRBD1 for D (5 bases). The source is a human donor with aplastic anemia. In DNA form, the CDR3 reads TGTGCCAGCAGCGTAGAAGGGGCCGGGGAGCTGTTTTTT. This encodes CASSVEGAGELFF.